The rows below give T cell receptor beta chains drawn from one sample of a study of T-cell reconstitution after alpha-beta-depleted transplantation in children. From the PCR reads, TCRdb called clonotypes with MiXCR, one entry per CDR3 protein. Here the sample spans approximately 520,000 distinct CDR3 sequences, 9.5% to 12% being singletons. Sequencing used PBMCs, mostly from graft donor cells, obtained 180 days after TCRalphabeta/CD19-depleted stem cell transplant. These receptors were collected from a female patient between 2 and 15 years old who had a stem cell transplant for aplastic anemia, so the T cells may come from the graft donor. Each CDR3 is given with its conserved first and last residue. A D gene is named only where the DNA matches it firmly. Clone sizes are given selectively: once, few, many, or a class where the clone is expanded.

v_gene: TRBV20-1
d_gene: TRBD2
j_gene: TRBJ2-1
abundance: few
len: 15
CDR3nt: TGCAGTGCTAGATCGGGGAGCGGGAGCTACAATGAGCAGTTCTTC
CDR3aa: CSARSGSGSYNEQFF

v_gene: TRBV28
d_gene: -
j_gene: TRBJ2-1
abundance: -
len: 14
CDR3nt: TGTGCCAGCAGCCCCCGGGACAAACACAATGAGCAGTTCTTC
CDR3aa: CASSPRDKHNEQFF

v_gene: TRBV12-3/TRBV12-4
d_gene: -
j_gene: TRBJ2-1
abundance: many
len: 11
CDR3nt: TGTGCCAGCAGTTTCTACAATGAGCAGTTCTTC
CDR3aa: CASSFYNEQFF

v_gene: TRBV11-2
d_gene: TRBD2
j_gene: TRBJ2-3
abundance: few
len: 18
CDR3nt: TGTGCCAGCAGCCCCCGGGGACTAGCGGAGGGTCGTGCAGATACGCAGTATTTT
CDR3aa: CASSPRGLAEGRADTQYF

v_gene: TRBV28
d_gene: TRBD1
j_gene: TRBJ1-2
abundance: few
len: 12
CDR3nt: TGTGCCAGCAGTTCGACAGGGTTTGGCTACACCTTC
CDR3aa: CASSSTGFGYTF

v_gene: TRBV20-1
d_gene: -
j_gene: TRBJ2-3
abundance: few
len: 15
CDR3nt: TGCAGTGCTACCCGAACTGAATATGGCACAGATACGCAGTATTTT
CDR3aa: CSATRTEYGTDTQYF

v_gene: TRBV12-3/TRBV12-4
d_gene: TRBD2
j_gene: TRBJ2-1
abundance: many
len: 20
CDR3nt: TGTGCCAGCAGTTTAGACAGACTAGCGGGAGACCTCTACTCCTACAATGAGCAGTTCTTC
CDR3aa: CASSLDRLAGDLYSYNEQFF

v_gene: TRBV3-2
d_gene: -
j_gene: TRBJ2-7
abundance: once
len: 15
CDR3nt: TGTGCCTGCAGCCAAGGGCCTAGCGGGAGCTACGAGCAGTACTTC
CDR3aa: CACSQGPSGSYEQYF

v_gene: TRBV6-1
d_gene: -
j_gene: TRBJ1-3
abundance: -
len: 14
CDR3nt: TGTGCCAGCAGTCCCCAGGGGTCTGGAAACACCATATATTTT
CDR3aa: CASSPQGSGNTIYF

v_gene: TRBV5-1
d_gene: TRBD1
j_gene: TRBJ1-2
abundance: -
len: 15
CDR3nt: TGCGCCAGCAGGGGTTACAGGGGACCCAACTATGGCTACACCTTC
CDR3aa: CASRGYRGPNYGYTF

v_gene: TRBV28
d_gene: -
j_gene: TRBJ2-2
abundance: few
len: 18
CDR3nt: TGTGCCAGCAGTTACCCACTGGGGAGAGGCGCGAACACCGGGGAGCTGTTTTTT
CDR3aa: CASSYPLGRGANTGELFF

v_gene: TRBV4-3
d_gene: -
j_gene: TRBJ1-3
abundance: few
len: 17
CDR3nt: TGCGCCAGCAGCCGAGGGAATAAGATGTGGTCCGGAAACACCATATATTTT
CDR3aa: CASSRGNKMWSGNTIYF

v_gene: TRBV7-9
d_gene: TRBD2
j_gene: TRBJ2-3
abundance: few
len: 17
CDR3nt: TGTGCCAGCAGCTTAGGGAAAGTAGCGGGTAGCACAGATACGCAGTATTTT
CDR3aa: CASSLGKVAGSTDTQYF

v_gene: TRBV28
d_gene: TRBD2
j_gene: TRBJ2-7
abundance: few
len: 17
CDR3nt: TGTGCCAGCAGTTTCTGGGGGAGCGGGACTAGCTCCTACGAGCAGTACTTC
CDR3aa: CASSFWGSGTSSYEQYF

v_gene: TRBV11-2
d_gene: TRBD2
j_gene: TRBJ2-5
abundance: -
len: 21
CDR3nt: TGTGCCACCATGGGAAGCCCGATGGGTTCCCTCAGCGGGAGGGGTCAAGAGACCCAGTACTTC
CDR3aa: CATMGSPMGSLSGRGQETQYF

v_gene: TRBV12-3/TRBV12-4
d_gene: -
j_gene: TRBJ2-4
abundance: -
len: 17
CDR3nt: TGTGCCAGCAGCCCCGATGCCATCGGACTAGCCAAAAACATTCAGTACTTC
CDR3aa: CASSPDAIGLAKNIQYF

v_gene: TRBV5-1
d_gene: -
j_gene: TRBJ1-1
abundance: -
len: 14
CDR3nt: TGCGCCAGCAGCTTGGACCCGATGTACACTGAAGCTTTCTTT
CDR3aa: CASSLDPMYTEAFF

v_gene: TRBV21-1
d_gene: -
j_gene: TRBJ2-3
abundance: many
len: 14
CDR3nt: TGTGCCAGCAGCAAAGACAGGGATACAGATACGCAGTATTTT
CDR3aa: CASSKDRDTDTQYF

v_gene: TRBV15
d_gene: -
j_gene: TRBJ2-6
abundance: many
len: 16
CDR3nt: TGTGCCACCAGCAGAGATCAATTCGGGGGACCCAACGTCCTGACTTTC
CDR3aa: CATSRDQFGGPNVLTF

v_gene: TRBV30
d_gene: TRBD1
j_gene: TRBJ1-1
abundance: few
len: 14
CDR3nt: TGTGCCTGGAAGAACAGGGGAATAGTCCCTGAAGCTTTCTTT
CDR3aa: CAWKNRGIVPEAFF

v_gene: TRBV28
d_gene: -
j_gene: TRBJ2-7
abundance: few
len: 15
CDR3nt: TGTGCCAGCAATCCCGTTCGGGACATTCCCTTGGGGCAGTACTTC
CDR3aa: CASNPVRDIPLGQYF

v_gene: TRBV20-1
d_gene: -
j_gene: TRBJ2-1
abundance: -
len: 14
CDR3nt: TGCAGTGCTAGAGTCCCGGGTCTTACTAATGAGCAGTTCTTC
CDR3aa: CSARVPGLTNEQFF

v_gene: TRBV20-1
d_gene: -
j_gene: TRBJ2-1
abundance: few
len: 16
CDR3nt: TGCAGTGCTAGAGATCTTGGGACTCAGACCTACAATGAGCAGTTCTTC
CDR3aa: CSARDLGTQTYNEQFF

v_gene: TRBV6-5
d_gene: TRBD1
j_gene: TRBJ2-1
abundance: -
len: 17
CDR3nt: TGTGCCAGCACCCCCAGGGCCGGGACAGCTGTTTACAATGAGCAGTTCTTC
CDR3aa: CASTPRAGTAVYNEQFF

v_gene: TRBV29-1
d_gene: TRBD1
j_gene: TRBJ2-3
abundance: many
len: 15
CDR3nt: TGCAGCGTCCCCCAGGGGGCGGCTAGCACAGATACGCAGTATTTT
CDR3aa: CSVPQGAASTDTQYF

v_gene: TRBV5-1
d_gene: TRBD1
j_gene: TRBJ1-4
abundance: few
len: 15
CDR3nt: TGCGCCAGCAGCTCCACAGGGGCCCCTAATGAAAAACTGTTTTTT
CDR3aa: CASSSTGAPNEKLFF

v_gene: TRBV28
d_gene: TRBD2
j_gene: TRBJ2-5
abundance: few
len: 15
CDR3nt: TGTGCCAGCAGTGCTCCGGGACTACCTCAGAAGACCCAGTACTTC
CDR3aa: CASSAPGLPQKTQYF